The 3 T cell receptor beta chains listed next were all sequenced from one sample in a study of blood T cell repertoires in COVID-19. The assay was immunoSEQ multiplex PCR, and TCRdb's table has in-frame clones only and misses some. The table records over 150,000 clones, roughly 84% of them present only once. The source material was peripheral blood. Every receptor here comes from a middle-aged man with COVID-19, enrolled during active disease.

CDR3 nucleotides: TGCGCCAGCAGCCAGGCTCTCAGGGGAGCGGGGGGCTCCAATGAGCAGTTCTTC. Its translation: CASSQALRGAGGSNEQFF. J is TRBJ2-1 and V is TRBV4-3; 9 nucleotides line up with TRBD2. The germline gives CDR1 LGHNA, CDR2 YSLEER. There are 18 residues in the CDR3. J was trimmed by 6 bases and V by 3 bases; bases with no gene match: 15.

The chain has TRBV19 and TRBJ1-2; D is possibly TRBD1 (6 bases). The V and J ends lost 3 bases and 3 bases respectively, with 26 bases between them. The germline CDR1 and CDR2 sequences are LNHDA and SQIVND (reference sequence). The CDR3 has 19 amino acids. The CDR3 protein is CASSIRGARALPLDYGYTF. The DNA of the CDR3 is TGTGCCAGTAGTATCCGGGGGGCGCGGGCTTTACCACTCGACTATGGCTACACCTTC.

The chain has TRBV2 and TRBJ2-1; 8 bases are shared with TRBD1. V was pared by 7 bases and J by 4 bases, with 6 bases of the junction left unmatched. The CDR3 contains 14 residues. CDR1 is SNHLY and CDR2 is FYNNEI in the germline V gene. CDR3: CASTRDRRYNEQFF. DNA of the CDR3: TGTGCCAGCACTAGGGACAGGAGATACAATGAGCAGTTCTTC.